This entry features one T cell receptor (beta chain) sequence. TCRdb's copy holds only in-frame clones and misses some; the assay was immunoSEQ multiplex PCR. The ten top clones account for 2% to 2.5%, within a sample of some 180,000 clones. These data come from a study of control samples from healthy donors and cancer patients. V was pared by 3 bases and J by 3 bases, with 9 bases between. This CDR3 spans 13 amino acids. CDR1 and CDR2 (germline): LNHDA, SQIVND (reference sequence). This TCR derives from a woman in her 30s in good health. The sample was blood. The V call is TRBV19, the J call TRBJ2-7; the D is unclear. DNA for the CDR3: TGTGCCAGTAGTATGGGTTTAAACTACGAGCAGTACTTC. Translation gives CASSMGLNYEQYF.